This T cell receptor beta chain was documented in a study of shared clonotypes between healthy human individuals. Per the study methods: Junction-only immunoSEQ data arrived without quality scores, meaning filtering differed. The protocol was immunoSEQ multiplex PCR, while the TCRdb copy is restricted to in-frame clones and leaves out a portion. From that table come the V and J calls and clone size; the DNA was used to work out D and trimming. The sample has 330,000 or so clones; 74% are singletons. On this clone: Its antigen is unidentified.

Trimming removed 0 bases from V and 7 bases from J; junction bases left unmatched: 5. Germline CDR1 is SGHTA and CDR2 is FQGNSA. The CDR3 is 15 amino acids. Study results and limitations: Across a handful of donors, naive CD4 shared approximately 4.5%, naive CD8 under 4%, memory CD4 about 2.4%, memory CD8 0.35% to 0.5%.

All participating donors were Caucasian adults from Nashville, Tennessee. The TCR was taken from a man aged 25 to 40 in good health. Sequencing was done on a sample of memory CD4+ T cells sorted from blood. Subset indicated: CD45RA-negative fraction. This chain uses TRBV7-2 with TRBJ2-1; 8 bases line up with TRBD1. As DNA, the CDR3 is TGTGCCAGCAGCTTAGCGCGGGACAGGTTGAATGAGCAGTTCTTC. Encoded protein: CASSLARDRLNEQFF.